These T cell receptor beta chains were read from a single sample in a study of blood T cell repertoires in COVID-19. Sequencing was performed with immunoSEQ multiplex PCR; in TCRdb, only in-frame clones are kept and a portion is missing. Found here are roughly 120,000 clones, about 90% of them singletons; the top ten hold 7.9%. Sample: peripheral blood. The receptors come from a man aged 70-80 years who had recovered from COVID-19. The CDR3 runs from the conserved cysteine through the conserved F or W. A D gene is named only where the DNA matches it firmly. For some rows the clone size is stated as once, few or many, or as a class when expanded; others skip it.

13,-,TRBJ1-6,TRBD1,TRBV6-5,TGTGCCAGTGGACAGGCGAATTATTCACCCCTCCACTTT,CASGQANYSPLHF
16,-,TRBJ2-4,-,TRBV27,TGTGCCAGCAGTTTAGGGTGGGGCATCTCCAAAAACATTCAGTACTTC,CASSLGWGISKNIQYF
17,-,TRBJ2-3,TRBD2,TRBV4-3,TGCGCCAGCAGCCAAGACGTAGCGGGATTAGTGTCAGATACGCAGTATTTT,CASSQDVAGLVSDTQYF
14,-,TRBJ1-1,-,TRBV2,TGTGCCAGCAGTGACGGGGGGCAGAACACTGAAGCTTTCTTT,CASSDGGQNTEAFF
14,-,TRBJ2-1,-,TRBV5-1,TGCGCCAGCAGCTTGGAACTTCTCGACGGGGAGCAGTTCTTC,CASSLELLDGEQFF
14,-,TRBJ2-7,TRBD2,TRBV28,TGTGCCAGCAGTTTAGCCCCGGGACTAGCGGGAGATTGGTTC,CASSLAPGLAGDWF
13,-,TRBJ1-3,-,TRBV7-3,TGTGCCAGCAGCCAGGGTTCTGGAAACACCATATATTTT,CASSQGSGNTIYF
16,-,TRBJ1-6,TRBD1,TRBV15,TGTGCCACCAGCAGATCCCGGACAGGGGAGGATTCACCCCTCCACTTT,CATSRSRTGEDSPLHF
16,-,TRBJ2-3,TRBD1,TRBV7-8,TGTGCCAGCAGCCGACTGACAGGGCACCCCACAGATACGCAGTATTTT,CASSRLTGHPTDTQYF
16,-,TRBJ1-1,-,TRBV7-2,TGTGCCAGCAGCAGAAAAGGACTGACAAATAACACTGAAGCTTTCTTT,CASSRKGLTNNTEAFF
15,-,TRBJ2-1,TRBD2,TRBV5-1,TGCGCCAGCAGTCCCAGCGGGAGCTCCTACAATGAGCAGTTCTTC,CASSPSGSSYNEQFF
14,-,TRBJ1-4,TRBD1,TRBV10-3,TGTGCCACTCGGGCGGGACAGGGAGATGAAAAACTGTTTTTT,CATRAGQGDEKLFF
13,-,TRBJ1-1,TRBD1,TRBV25-1,TGTGCCAGCAGGGACAGGACGAACACTGAAGCTTTCTTT,CASRDRTNTEAFF
17,-,TRBJ2-2,TRBD2,TRBV2,TGTGCCAGCAGCCGGACTAGCGGGGGGGCGGGAACCGGGGAGCTGTTTTTT,CASSRTSGGAGTGELFF
16,-,TRBJ1-4,-,TRBV5-1,TGCGCCAGCAGCTTTAACAGGATGGCAACTAATGAAAAACTGTTTTTT,CASSFNRMATNEKLFF
15,-,TRBJ1-4,-,TRBV28,TGTGCCAGCAGGTGGAGGGGATCTCCCGGGGAAAAACTGTTTTTT,CASRWRGSPGEKLFF
13,-,TRBJ1-1,-,TRBV2,TGTGCCAGCTCGAGTAGGGGGAACACTGAAGCTTTCTTT,CASSSRGNTEAFF
12,-,TRBJ2-7,TRBD1,TRBV14,TGTGCCAGCAGCGTCAGGGGGCCGGGGCAGTACTTC,CASSVRGPGQYF
11,-,TRBJ1-4,TRBD1,TRBV27,TGTGCCAGCAGTTCGGGACAGGTGCTGTTTTTT,CASSSGQVLFF
14,once,TRBJ1-1,-,TRBV4-1,TGCGCCAGCAGCCCCCGCGGGAGAGTCACTGAAGCTTTCTTT,CASSPRGRVTEAFF
13,-,TRBJ2-7,-,TRBV6-6,TGTGCCAGCAATGGGGGGGGCACCTACGAGCAGTACTTC,CASNGGGTYEQYF
18,-,TRBJ1-6,TRBD1,TRBV2,TGTGCCAGCCGGGTTGACAGGGGGCGAGGGGACTATAATTCACCCCTCCACTTT,CASRVDRGRGDYNSPLHF
15,-,TRBJ2-3,TRBD2,TRBV7-2,TGTGCCAGCAGCTTGGGGCTTAGCGGGTCTGATACGCAGTATTTT,CASSLGLSGSDTQYF
16,-,TRBJ2-2,-,TRBV7-2,TGTGCCAGCAGCTTAGCGCCGACAGGCAACACCGGGGAGCTGTTTTTT,CASSLAPTGNTGELFF
15,-,TRBJ2-1,TRBD2,TRBV7-3,TGTGCCAGCAGCCTCCAAGGGACTAGTGGGGATGAGCAGTTCTTC,CASSLQGTSGDEQFF
11,-,TRBJ1-2,TRBD1,TRBV20-1,TGCAGTGCTAGGGTAACAGGGGACCACACCTTC,CSARVTGDHTF
14,-,TRBJ1-1,-,TRBV19,TGTGCCAGTAGAACCCCTGCAGGGTACACTGAAGCTTTCTTT,CASRTPAGYTEAFF
15,-,TRBJ2-2,-,TRBV6-5,TGTGCCAGCACCAATAAGGGGCCGTACACCGGGGAGCTGTTTTTT,CASTNKGPYTGELFF
14,-,TRBJ2-1,TRBD1,TRBV5-4,TGTGCCAGCAGCGCAAGACAGGGGGGGAATGAGCAGTTCTTC,CASSARQGGNEQFF
15,once,TRBJ1-2,-,TRBV6-5,TGTGCCAGCAGTTACAGGGCAGGGCGGAACTATGGCTACACCTTC,CASSYRAGRNYGYTF